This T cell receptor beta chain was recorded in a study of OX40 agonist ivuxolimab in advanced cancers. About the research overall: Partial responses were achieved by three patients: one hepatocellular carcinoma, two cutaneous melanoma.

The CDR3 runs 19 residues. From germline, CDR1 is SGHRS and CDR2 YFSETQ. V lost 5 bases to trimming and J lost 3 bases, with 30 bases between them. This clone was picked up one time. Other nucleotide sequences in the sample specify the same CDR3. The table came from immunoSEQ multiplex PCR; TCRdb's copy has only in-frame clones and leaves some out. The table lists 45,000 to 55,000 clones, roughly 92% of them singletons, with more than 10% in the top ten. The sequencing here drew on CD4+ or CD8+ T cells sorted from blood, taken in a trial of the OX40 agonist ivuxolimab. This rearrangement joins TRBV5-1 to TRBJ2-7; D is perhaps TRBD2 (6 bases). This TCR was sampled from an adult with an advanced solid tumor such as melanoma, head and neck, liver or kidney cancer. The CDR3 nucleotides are TGCGCCAGCAGTCCCCGGACGGGTACCCCGTCCCGGAGGGACTACGAGCAGTACTTC. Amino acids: CASSPRTGTPSRRDYEQYF.